This T cell receptor (beta chain) was sequenced for a study of long-term antiretroviral therapy in people with HIV. The CDR3 has 15 residues. Unmatched junction bases numbered 7, after V lost 3 bases and J lost 8 bases. The germline gives CDR1 LNHNV, CDR2 YYDKDF (reference sequence). Samples were assayed with immunoSEQ v3.0 at survey level. The protocol was immunoSEQ multiplex PCR, while the TCRdb copy is restricted to in-frame clones and leaves out a portion. This sample has 30,000 to 40,000 clones, with about 80% found just once. The rearrangement links TRBV15 to TRBJ1-4; 9 bases agree with TRBD1. The sequence was collected from a man younger than 35 with HIV. Sequencing was performed on unsorted PBMCs, taken 0.4 years before starting antiretroviral therapy. The CDR3 loop reads CATSRGGQGGEKLFF. CDR3 sequence (DNA): TGTGCCACCAGCAGGGGGGGACAGGGTGGGGAAAAACTGTTTTTT.